This TCR beta chain was sequenced for a study of T cells in Graves' hyperthyroidism and ophthalmopathy. Fresh peripheral blood, approximately 9.6 ml, yielded the PBMCs. This clonotype was observed at least ten times. TCR beta CDR3 sequences were amplified from RNA transcripts. A set of HTBI primers served as the primers for a first-round RT-PCR of the TCR CDR3. TCRdb called the multiplex PCR reads again in MiXCR, with one record for every CDR3 protein. The sample lists about 400,000 distinct CDR3 sequences, over 12% occurring once. Germline-derived CDR1 and CDR2 are DFQATT and SNEGSKA (reference sequence). V was cut by 0 bases and J by 4 bases, with 11 bases left in between. The CDR3 loop spans 14 amino acids.

The receptor comes from a man aged 45-65 years with Graves' ophthalmopathy. The chain joins TRBV20-1 to TRBJ2-3; D not resolved. The specimen sequenced was blood. The CDR3 region is CSARDPTRADTQYF. CDR3 bases: TGCAGTGCTAGAGATCCTACCCGGGCAGATACGCAGTATTTT.